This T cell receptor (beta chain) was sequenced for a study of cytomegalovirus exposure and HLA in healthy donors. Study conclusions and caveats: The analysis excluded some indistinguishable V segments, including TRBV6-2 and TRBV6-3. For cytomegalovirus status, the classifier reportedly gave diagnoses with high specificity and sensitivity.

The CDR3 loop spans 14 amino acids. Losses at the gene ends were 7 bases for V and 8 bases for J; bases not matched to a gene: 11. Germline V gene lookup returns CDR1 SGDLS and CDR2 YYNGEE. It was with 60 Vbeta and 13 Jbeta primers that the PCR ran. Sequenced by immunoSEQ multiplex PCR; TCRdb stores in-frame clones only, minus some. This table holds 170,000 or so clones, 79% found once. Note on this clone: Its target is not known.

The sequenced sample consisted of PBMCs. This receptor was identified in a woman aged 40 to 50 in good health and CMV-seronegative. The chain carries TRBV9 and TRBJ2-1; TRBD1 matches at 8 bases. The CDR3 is CASGPGTGVHEQFF. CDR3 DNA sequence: TGTGCCAGCGGACCCGGGACAGGTGTACATGAGCAGTTCTTC.